The 9 T cell receptor beta chains below were found in one sample sequenced in a study of T-cell memory formation after mild COVID-19. One entry per CDR3 protein results from TCRdb running MiXCR on the 5' RACE reads. The profile shows approximately 390,000 distinct CDR3 sequences, 15% to 20% of them singletons. The source material was PBMCs or a T cell subset sorted from them (not recorded which). These receptors all stem from a man between 18 and 35 years old who had mild COVID-19 (a few samples of this study predate the infection). Cell type and time point are not known.

The chain is built from TRBV13 and TRBJ2-1, with D possibly TRBD2 on 5 matching bases. Germline V gene data show CDR1 as PRHDT and CDR2 as FYEKMQ (reference sequence). The germline V and J ends were trimmed by 5 bases and 4 bases, with 12 bases remaining between them. The CDR3 is 14 residues long. This chain's CDR3 is CASSRGSRYNEQFF. The CDR3 DNA sequence: TGTGCCAGCAGCCGGGGAAGCCGTTACAATGAGCAGTTCTTC.

This clonotype occurred many times. The gene calls are TRBV7-2 and TRBJ2-1; no firm D call. CDR1 is SGHTA, CDR2 FQGNSA, per germline. The germline V and J ends were trimmed by 5 bases and 0 bases, with 5 bases remaining between them. The CDR3 length is 13 residues. CDR3 DNA sequence: TGTGCCAGCAGCCCCGACTCCTACAATGAGCAGTTCTTC. This gives the protein CASSPDSYNEQFF.

This chain links TRBV5-1 with TRBJ2-7; 9 nucleotides align to TRBD1. The J segment lost 6 bases and the V segment lost 4 bases, leaving 11 bases of the junction unmatched. The CDR3 runs 15 residues. The germline V gene has CDR1 SGHRS and CDR2 YFSETQ. CDR3: CASSKGQGGDREQYV. The DNA for the CDR3 is TGCGCCAGCAGCAAGGGACAGGGTGGAGATCGCGAGCAGTACGTC.

The chain carries TRBV4-1 and TRBJ2-7; maybe TRBD1 (7 bases). Germline V gives CDR1 MGHRA, CDR2 YSYEKL. Trimming removed 0 bases at V and 3 bases at J, with 12 bases between. The CDR3 runs to 15 residues. CDR3 region: CASSQDRGADYEQYF. CDR3 DNA sequence: TGCGCCAGCAGCCAAGACAGGGGGGCCGACTACGAGCAGTACTTC.

V usage is TRBV5-5 and J usage is TRBJ2-5; TRBD1 aligns across 8 bases. Trimming at V came to 4 bases and at J to 4 bases, leaving 12 bases not matched to a gene. The CDR3 runs to 16 residues. Germline V CDR1 and CDR2: SGHKS, YYEKEE (reference sequence). CDR3 nucleotides: TGTGCCAGCAGCCCCGGACAGGGCGGATTAGGAGAGACCCAGTACTTC. This codes for CASSPGQGGLGETQYF.

This clonotype was observed a single time. V usage is TRBV7-9 and J usage is TRBJ2-7; D is perhaps TRBD1 (6 bases). Germline CDR1 reads SEHNR; CDR2 reads FQNEAQ (reference sequence). CDR3 length: 13 amino acids. The CDR3 sequence: CASSLGGTPGLVV. DNA of the CDR3: TGTGCCAGCAGCTTAGGGGGGACACCGGGGTTGGTCGTC.

The chain has TRBV7-9 and TRBJ1-3; D perhaps matches TRBD1 (6 bases). The germline V gene encodes CDR1 SEHNR and CDR2 FQNEAQ (reference sequence). This CDR3 has 14 amino acids. V lost 4 bases and J lost 4, with 11 bases in between. CDR3 amino acids: CASSSNRAGNTIYF. In DNA form, the CDR3 reads TGTGCCAGCAGCTCCAACAGGGCAGGAAACACCATATATTTT.

The V gene is TRBV7-2, the J gene TRBJ2-5, with D uncertain. V lost 5 bases, J lost 3 bases, and 10 bases lay in between. Germline V gene data show CDR1 as SGHTA and CDR2 as FQGNSA. This CDR3 is 13 amino acids long. CDR3 sequence reads: CASSTAGKETQYF. CDR3 bases: TGTGCCAGCAGCACCGCTGGGAAAGAGACCCAGTACTTC.

This clonotype has more than one count but fewer than ten. J is TRBJ2-7 and V is TRBV4-3; D could derive from TRBD1 or TRBD2 (5 bases each). Germline V gives CDR1 LGHNA, CDR2 YSLEER. V lost 2 bases to trimming and J lost 3 bases, with 17 bases between them. CDR3 length: 16 residues. The CDR3 nucleotides read TGCGCCAGCAGCCAATTCCCCCCCGAGGGGTACTACGAGCAGTACGTC. Encoded protein: CASSQFPPEGYYEQYV.